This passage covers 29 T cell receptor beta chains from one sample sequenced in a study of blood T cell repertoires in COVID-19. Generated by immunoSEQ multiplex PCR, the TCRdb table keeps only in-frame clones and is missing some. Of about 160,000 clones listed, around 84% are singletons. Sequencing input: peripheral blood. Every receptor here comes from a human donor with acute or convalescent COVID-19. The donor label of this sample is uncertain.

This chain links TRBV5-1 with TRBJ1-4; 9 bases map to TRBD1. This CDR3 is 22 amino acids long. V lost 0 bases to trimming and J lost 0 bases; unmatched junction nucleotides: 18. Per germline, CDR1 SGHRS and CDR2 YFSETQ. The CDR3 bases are TGCGCCAGCAGCTTGGCCCCGAGAACAGGGGGCGAGGTAACGACAACTAATGAAAAACTGTTTTTT. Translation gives CASSLAPRTGGEVTTTNEKLFF.

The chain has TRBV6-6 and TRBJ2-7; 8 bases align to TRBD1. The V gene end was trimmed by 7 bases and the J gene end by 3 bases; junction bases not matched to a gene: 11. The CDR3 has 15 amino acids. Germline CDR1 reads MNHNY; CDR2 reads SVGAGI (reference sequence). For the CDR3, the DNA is TGTGCCAGCACCCACGACAGGGACAGGTACTACGAGCAGTACTTC. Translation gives CASTHDRDRYYEQYF.

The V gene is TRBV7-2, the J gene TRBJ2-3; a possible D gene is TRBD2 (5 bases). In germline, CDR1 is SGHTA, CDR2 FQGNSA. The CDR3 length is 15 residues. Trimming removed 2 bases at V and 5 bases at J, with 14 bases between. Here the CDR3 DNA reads TGTGCCAGCAGCTTAATGCCAGGTCGGGGAGATACGCAGTATTTT. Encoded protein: CASSLMPGRGDTQYF.

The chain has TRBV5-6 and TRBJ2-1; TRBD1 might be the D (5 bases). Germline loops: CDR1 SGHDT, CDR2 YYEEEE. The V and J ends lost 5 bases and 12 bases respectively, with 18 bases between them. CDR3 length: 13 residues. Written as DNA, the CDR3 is TGTGCCAGCAGTTTTGACAGTCGAAGGGCGCAGTTCTTC. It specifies CASSFDSRRAQFF.

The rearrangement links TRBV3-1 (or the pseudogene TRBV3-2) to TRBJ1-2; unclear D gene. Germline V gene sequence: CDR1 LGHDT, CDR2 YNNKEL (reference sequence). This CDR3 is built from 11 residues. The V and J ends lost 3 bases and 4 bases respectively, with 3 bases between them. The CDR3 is CASSQAYGYTF. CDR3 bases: TGTGCCAGCAGCCAGGCCTATGGCTACACCTTC.

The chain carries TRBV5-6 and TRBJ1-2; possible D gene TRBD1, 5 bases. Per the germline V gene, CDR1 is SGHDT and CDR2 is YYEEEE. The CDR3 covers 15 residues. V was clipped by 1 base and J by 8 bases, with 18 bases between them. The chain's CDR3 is CASSLRPRGGSGYTF. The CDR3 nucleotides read TGTGCCAGCAGCTTGCGCCCTCGGGGGGGGAGCGGCTACACCTTC.

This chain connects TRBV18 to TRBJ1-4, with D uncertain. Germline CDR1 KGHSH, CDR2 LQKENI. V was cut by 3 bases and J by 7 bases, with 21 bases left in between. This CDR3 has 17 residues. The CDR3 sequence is CASSPRPGGKGTEKLFF. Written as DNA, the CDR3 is TGTGCCAGCTCACCCCGCCCCGGAGGGAAAGGAACTGAAAAACTGTTTTTT.

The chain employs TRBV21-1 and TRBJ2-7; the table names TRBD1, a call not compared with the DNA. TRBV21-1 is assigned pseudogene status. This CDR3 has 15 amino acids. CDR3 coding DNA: TGTGCCAGCAGCAATCGACAGCGCCTATTCTACGAGCAGTACTTC. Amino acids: CASSNRQRLFYEQYF.

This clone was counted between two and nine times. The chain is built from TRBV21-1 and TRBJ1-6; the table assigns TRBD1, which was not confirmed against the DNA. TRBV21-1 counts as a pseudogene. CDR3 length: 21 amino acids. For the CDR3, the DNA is TGTGCCAGCAGCCCCATCCGGGTAAGGGGACAGGGGGGAGTGGGTAATTCACCCCTCCACTTT. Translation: CASSPIRVRGQGGVGNSPLHF.

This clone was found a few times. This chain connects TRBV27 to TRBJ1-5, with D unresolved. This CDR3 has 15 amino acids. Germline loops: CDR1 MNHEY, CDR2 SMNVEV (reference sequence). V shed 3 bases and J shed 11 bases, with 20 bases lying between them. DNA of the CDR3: TGTGCCAGCAGTTTTAGGGCAGGTGGGCTGGAGGCCCAGCATTTT. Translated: CASSFRAGGLEAQHF.

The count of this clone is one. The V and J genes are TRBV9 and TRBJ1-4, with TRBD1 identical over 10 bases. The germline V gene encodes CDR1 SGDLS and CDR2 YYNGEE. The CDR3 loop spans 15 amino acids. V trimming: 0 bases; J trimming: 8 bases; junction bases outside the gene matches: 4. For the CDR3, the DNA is TGTGCCAGCAGCGTAGTGACAGGGGGCGAGGAAAAACTGTTTTTT. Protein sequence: CASSVVTGGEEKLFF. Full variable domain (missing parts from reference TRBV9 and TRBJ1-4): DSGVTQTPKHLITATGQRVTLRCSPRSGDLSVYWYQQSLDQGLQFLIQYYNGEERAKGNILERFSAQQFPDLHSELNLSSLELGDSALYFCASSVVTGGEEKLFFGSGTQLSVL.

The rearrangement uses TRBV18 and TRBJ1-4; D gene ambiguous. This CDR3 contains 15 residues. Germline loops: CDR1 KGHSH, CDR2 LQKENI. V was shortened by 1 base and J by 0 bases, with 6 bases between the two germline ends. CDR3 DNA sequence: TGTGCCAGCTCACCACGGCAGGCAACTAATGAAAAACTGTTTTTT. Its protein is CASSPRQATNEKLFF.

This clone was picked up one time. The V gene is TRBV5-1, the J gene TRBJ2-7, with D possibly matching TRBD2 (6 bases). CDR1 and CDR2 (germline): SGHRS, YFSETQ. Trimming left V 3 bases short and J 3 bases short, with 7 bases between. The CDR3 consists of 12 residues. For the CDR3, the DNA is TGCGCCAGCAGCTGGGACTTCTACGAGCAGTACTTC. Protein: CASSWDFYEQYF.

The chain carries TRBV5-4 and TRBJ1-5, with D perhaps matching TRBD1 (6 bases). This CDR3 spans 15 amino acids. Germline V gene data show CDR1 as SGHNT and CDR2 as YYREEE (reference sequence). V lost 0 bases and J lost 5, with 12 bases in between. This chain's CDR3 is CASSLDRAGHQPQHF. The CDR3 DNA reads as TGTGCCAGCAGCTTGGACAGGGCGGGTCATCAGCCCCAGCATTTT. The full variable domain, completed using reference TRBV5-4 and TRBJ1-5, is ETGVTQSPTHLIKTRGQQVTLRCSSQSGHNTVSWYQQALGQGPQFIFQYYREEENGRGNFPPRFSGLQFPNYSSELNVNALELDDSALYLCASSLDRAGHQPQHFGDGTRLSIL.

The CDR3 region is CASGLVQTDIIRGQGRPMNTEAFF. Written as DNA, the CDR3 is TGTGCTAGTGGTTTGGTCCAAACTGATATAATAAGGGGACAGGGGAGGCCCATGAACACTGAAGCTTTCTTT. V is TRBV12-5 and J is TRBJ1-1; 10 bases fit TRBD1. The germline V gene has CDR1 LGHNT and CDR2 FRNRAP. The junction had 25 bases not matched to a gene; V was cut back by 0 bases and J by 0 bases. The length of the CDR3 is 24 residues.

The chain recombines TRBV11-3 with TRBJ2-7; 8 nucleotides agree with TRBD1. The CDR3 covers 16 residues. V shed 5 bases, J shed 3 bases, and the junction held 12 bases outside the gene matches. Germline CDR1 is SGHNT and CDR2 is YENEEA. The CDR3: CASSPRAGGGGYEQYF. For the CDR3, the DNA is TGTGCCAGCAGCCCACGCGCAGGGGGCGGAGGCTACGAGCAGTACTTC.

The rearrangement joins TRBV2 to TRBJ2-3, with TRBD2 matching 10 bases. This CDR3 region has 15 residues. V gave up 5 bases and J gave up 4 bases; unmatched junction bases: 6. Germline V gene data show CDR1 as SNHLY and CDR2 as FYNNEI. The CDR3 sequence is CASSRSGGWADTQYF. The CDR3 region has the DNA TGTGCCAGCAGTCGTAGCGGGGGGTGGGCAGATACGCAGTATTTT.

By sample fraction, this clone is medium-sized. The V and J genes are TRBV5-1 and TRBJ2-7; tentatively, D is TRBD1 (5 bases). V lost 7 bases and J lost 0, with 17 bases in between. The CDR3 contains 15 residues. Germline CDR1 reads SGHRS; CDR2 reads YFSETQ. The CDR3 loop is CASRWGSYSSYEQYF. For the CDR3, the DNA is TGCGCCAGCCGCTGGGGCAGCTATAGCTCCTACGAGCAGTACTTC.

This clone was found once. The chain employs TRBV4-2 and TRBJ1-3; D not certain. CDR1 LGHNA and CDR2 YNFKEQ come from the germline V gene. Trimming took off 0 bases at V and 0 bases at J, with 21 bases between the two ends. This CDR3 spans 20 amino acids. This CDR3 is CASSQDNRLETASSGNTIYF. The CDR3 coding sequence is TGTGCCAGCAGCCAAGATAACCGACTGGAAACCGCCTCCTCTGGAAACACCATATATTTT.

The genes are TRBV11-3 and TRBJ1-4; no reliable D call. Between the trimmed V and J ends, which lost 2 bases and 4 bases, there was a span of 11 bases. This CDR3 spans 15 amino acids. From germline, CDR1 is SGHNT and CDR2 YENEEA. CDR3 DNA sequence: TGTGCCAGCAGCTTAAGGGAGCTTCATAATGAAAAACTGTTTTTT. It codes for CASSLRELHNEKLFF. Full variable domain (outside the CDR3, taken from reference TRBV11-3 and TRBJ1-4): EAGVVQSPRYKIIEKKQPVAFWCNPISGHNTLYWYLQNLGQGPELLIRYENEEAVDDSQLPKDRFSAERLKGVDSTLKIQPAELGDSAVYLCASSLRELHNEKLFFGSGTQLSVL.

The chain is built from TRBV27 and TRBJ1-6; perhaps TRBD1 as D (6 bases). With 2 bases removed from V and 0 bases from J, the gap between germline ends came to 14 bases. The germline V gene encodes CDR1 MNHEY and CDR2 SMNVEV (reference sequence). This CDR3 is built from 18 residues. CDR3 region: CASSLRLRGSSYNSPLHF. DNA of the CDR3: TGTGCCAGCAGTTTAAGGTTGAGGGGGAGCTCCTATAATTCACCCCTCCACTTT.

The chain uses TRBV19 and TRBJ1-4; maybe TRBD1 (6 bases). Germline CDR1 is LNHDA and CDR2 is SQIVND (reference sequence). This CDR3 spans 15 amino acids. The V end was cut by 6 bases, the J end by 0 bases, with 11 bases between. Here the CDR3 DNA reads TGTGCCAGTAGCCCACAGGGTCCAACTAATGAAAAACTGTTTTTT. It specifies CASSPQGPTNEKLFF.

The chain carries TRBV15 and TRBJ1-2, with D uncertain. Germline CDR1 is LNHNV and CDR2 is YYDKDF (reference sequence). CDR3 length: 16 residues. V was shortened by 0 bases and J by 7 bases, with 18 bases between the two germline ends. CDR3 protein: CATSREMADPRLGYTF. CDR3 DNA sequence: TGTGCCACCAGCAGAGAGATGGCAGATCCAAGACTTGGCTACACCTTC.

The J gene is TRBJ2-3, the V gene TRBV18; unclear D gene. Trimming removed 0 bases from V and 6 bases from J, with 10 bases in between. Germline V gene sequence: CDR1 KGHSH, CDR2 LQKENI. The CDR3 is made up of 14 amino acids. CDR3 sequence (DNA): TGTGCCAGCTCACCACCTTCTACGTATGATACGCAGTATTTT. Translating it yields CASSPPSTYDTQYF.

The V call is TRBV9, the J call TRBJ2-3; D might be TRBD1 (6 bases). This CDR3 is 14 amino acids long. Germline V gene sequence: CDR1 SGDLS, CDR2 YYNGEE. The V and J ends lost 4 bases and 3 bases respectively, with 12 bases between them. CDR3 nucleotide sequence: TGTGCCAGCAGCTCAAGAGGACAGACAGATACGCAGTATTTT. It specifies CASSSRGQTDTQYF.

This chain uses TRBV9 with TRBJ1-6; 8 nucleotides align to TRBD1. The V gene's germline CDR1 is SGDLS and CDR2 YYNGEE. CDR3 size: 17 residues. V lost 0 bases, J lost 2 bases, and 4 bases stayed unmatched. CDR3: CASSVGRTGTYNSPLHF. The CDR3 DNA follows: TGTGCCAGCAGCGTAGGTAGGACAGGGACCTATAATTCACCCCTCCACTTT.

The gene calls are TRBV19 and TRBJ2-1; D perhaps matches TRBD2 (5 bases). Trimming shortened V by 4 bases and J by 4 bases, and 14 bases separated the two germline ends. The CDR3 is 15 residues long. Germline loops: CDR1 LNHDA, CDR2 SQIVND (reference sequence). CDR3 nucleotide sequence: TGTGCCAGTAGTAGAGGACTTCCAACTTACAATGAGCAGTTCTTC. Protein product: CASSRGLPTYNEQFF. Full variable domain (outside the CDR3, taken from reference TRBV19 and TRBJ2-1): DGGITQSPKYLFRKEGQNVTLSCEQNLNHDAMYWYRQDPGQGLRLIYYSQIVNDFQKGDIAEGYSVSREKKESFPLTVTSAQKNPTAFYLCASSRGLPTYNEQFFGPGTRLTVL.

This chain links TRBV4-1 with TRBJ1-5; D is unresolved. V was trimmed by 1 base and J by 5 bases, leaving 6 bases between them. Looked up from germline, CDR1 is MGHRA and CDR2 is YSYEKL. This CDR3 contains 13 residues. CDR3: CASSQVGDQPQHF. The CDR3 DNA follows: TGCGCCAGCAGCCAAGTAGGAGATCAGCCCCAGCATTTT.

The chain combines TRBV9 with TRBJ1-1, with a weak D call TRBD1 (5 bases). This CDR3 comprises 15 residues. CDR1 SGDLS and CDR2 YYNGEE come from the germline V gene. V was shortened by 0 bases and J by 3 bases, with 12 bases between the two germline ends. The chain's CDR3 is CASSVVPLGDTEAFF. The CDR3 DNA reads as TGTGCCAGCAGCGTAGTACCTTTAGGGGACACTGAAGCTTTCTTT.